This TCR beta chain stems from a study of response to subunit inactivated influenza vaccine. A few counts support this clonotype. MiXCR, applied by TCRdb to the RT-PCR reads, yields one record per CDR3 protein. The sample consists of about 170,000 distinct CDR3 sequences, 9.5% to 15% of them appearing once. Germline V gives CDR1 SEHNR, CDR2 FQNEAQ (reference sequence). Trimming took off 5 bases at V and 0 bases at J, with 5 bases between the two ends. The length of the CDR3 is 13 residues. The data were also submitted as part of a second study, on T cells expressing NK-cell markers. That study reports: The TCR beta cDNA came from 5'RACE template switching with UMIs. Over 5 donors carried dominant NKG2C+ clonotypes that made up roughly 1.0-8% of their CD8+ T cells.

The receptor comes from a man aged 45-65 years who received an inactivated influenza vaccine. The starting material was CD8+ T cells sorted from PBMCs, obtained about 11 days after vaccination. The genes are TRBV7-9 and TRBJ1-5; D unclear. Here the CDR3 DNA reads TGTGCCAGCAGCCTACATAGCAATCAGCCCCAGCATTTT. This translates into CASSLHSNQPQHF.